Presented here are 17 T cell receptor beta chains from one specimen sequenced in a study of identical twins. TCRdb recomputed calls from the 5' RACE reads with MiXCR, one row per CDR3 protein. There are fewer than 650,000 distinct CDR3 sequences in the sample; approximately 10% occur only once, and around 3.1% lies in the top ten. The data also belong to a second study, concerning yellow fever vaccine responses in identical twins.

Sequenced: PBMCs. The receptors here all came from a young woman in good health.

This chain connects TRBV9 to TRBJ2-3; D possibly corresponds to TRBD1 (6 bases). Trimming took off 1 base at V and 5 bases at J, with 11 bases between the two ends. The germline CDR1 and CDR2 sequences are SGDLS and YYNGEE. This CDR3 is 14 amino acids long. The CDR3 protein is CASSVRQGRDTQYF. CDR3 sequence (DNA): TGTGCCAGCAGCGTAAGGCAGGGGAGAGATACGCAGTATTTT.

This chain joins TRBV29-1 and TRBJ1-2, with D perhaps TRBD1 (6 bases). This CDR3 has 14 amino acids. CDR1 SQVTM and CDR2 ANQGSEA come from the germline V gene. V was cut by 7 bases and J by 2 bases, with 17 bases left in between. The CDR3 DNA is TGCAGCGGCAACCACGGGGGCTCGAACTATGGCTACACCTTC. It specifies CSGNHGGSNYGYTF. The full variable domain, completed using reference TRBV29-1 and TRBJ1-2, is SAVISQKPSRDICQRGTSLTIQCQVDSQVTMMFWYRQQPGQSLTLIATANQGSEATYESGFVIDKFPISRPNLTFSTLTVSNMSPEDSSIYLCSGNHGGSNYGYTFGSGTRLTVV.

In this sample, this clonotype turned up many times. The CDR3: CASSLALTGVSTDTQYF. CDR3 coding DNA: TGCGCCAGCAGCTTGGCCCTTACAGGGGTTAGCACAGATACGCAGTATTTT. The V call is TRBV5-1, the J call TRBJ2-3, with 7 bases fitting TRBD1. Per the germline V gene, CDR1 is SGHRS and CDR2 is YFSETQ. The trim removed 0 bases at V and 0 bases at J, leaving 7 bases unmatched. This CDR3 region has 17 residues.

J is TRBJ2-3 and V is TRBV6-6; D ambiguous. In germline, CDR1 is MNHNY, CDR2 SVGAGI (reference sequence). This CDR3 has 12 amino acids. Trimming shortened V by 5 bases and J by 6 bases, and 9 bases separated the two germline ends. CDR3 region: CASSPTADTQYF. The CDR3 nucleotides read TGTGCCAGCAGTCCCACGGCGGATACGCAGTATTTT.

The sample holds many counts of this clonotype. The chain carries TRBV11-2 and TRBJ2-5; 7 bases fit TRBD1. With 5 bases clipped from V and 1 base from J, the junction kept 7 bases outside the gene matches. Germline assignment: CDR1 SGHAT and CDR2 FQNNGV. This CDR3 spans 15 amino acids. CDR3 in DNA: TGTGCCAGCAGCCTAACCTCAGGGGGCCAAGAGACCCAGTACTTC. Protein sequence: CASSLTSGGQETQYF.

This chain uses TRBV6-2 or TRBV6-3 with TRBJ2-3; D ambiguous. The CDR3 length is 14 residues. Per the germline V gene, CDR1 is MNHEY and CDR2 is SVGEGT. V gave up 2 bases and J gave up 5 bases, with 11 bases separating them. CDR3 nucleotide sequence: TGTGCCAGCAGTTACATTATCATGGGAGATACGCAGTATTTT. It translates to CASSYIIMGDTQYF.

This clonotype was seen many times. The rearrangement links TRBV7-2 to TRBJ1-1; D unclear. The V end was cut by 3 bases, the J end by 6 bases, with 8 bases between. This CDR3 spans 12 amino acids. Looked up from germline, CDR1 is SGHTA and CDR2 is FQGNSA. This chain's CDR3 is CASSLRVSEAFF. DNA for the CDR3: TGTGCCAGCAGCTTGAGAGTTTCTGAAGCTTTCTTT.

Many counts were recorded for this clonotype. The V call is TRBV6-1, the J call TRBJ2-1; 10 nucleotides line up with TRBD1. This CDR3 has 15 residues. V dropped 5 bases and J dropped 2; count of bases not matched to a gene: 3. Germline loops: CDR1 MNHNS, CDR2 SASEGT. For the CDR3, the DNA is TGTGCCAGCAGTCTAGGGACAGGGGCCTACAATGAGCAGTTCTTC. Protein sequence: CASSLGTGAYNEQFF.

This clonotype was observed a handful of times. This chain uses TRBV20-1 with TRBJ2-7; 9 nucleotides line up with TRBD1. CDR1 and CDR2 (germline): DFQATT, SNEGSKA (reference sequence). CDR3 length: 15 amino acids. Trimming at V came to 3 bases and at J to 4 bases, leaving 10 bases not matched to a gene. CDR3 residues: CSASDPGQGPYEQYF. CDR3 in DNA: TGCAGTGCTAGCGACCCGGGACAGGGCCCTTACGAGCAGTACTTC.

The chain has TRBV20-1 and TRBJ1-1, with D possibly matching TRBD1 (6 bases). This CDR3 is 13 amino acids long. Germline CDR1 reads DFQATT; CDR2 reads SNEGSKA (reference sequence). V gave up 3 bases and J gave up 8 bases, with 16 bases separating them. For the CDR3, the DNA is TGCAGTGCTAGGTTGGGGGGCTGGTCGGAAGCTTTCTTT. Encoded protein: CSARLGGWSEAFF.

The CDR3 region is CASSYSVESTDTQYF. The CDR3 region has the DNA TGTGCCAGCAGTTACTCAGTAGAGAGCACAGATACGCAGTATTTT. The rearrangement links TRBV6-2 or TRBV6-3 to TRBJ2-3, with D unclear. This CDR3 contains 15 residues. The germline V and J ends were trimmed by 0 bases and 0 bases, with 7 bases remaining between them. In germline, CDR1 is MNHEY, CDR2 SVGEGT.

This clonotype occurred a few times. The V gene is TRBV12-3 or TRBV12-4, the J gene TRBJ2-1, with D possibly being TRBD1 (7 bases). The germline V and J ends were trimmed by 7 bases and 2 bases, with 12 bases remaining between them. The CDR3 extends over 14 amino acids. CDR3 DNA: TGTGCCAGCACCAGGGGGGACCCCTACAATGAGCAGTTCTTC. This codes for CASTRGDPYNEQFF.

This clonotype was detected many times. This chain links TRBV7-9 with TRBJ2-7; the match to TRBD1 covers 7 bases. The CDR3 is 17 residues long. Germline CDR1 is SEHNR and CDR2 is FQNEAQ (reference sequence). Losses at the gene ends were 5 bases for V and 1 base for J; bases not matched to a gene: 14. CDR3 in amino acids: CASSPTMTGTVSYEQYF. The CDR3 nucleotides read TGTGCCAGCAGCCCAACGATGACCGGGACAGTTTCCTACGAGCAGTACTTC.

This clonotype was counted at least ten times. This chain links TRBV7-2 with TRBJ2-1, with D perhaps TRBD1 or TRBD2 (5 bases each). The CDR3 spans 13 residues. Trimming stripped 3 bases from V and 9 bases from J, with 12 bases between. Germline assignment: CDR1 SGHTA and CDR2 FQGNSA. The CDR3 DNA reads as TGTGCCAGCAGCTTCCGGGAAGGGGCTGAGCAGTTCTTC. It yields the protein CASSFREGAEQFF. Full variable domain (remainder filled in from reference TRBV7-2 and TRBJ2-1): GAGVSQSPSNKVTEKGKDVELRCDPISGHTALYWYRQSLGQGLEFLIYFQGNSAPDKSGLPSDRFSAERTGGSVSTLTIQRTQQEDSAVYLCASSFREGAEQFFGPGTRLTVL.

This clonotype was seen many times. The chain is built from TRBV7-9 and TRBJ2-4; TRBD2 is a possible D gene (5 bases). V was cut by 5 bases and J by 3 bases, with 14 bases left in between. The length of the CDR3 is 15 residues. The germline CDR1 and CDR2 sequences are SEHNR and FQNEAQ (reference sequence). The CDR3, as DNA: TGTGCCAGCAGCCTGAGGACTGCAGACAAAAACATTCAGTACTTC. This translates into CASSLRTADKNIQYF.

The table lists this clonotype with many counts. The CDR3, as DNA: TGTGCCAGCAGCTTAACTTCGGGTTACGAGCAGTACTTC. This translates into CASSLTSGYEQYF. The chain couples TRBV5-6 to TRBJ2-7; D call uncertain. The V gene's germline CDR1 is SGHDT and CDR2 YYEEEE. With 2 bases removed from V and 4 bases from J, the gap between germline ends came to 10 bases. CDR3 length: 13 residues.

A few counts support this clonotype. The chain uses TRBV4-1 and TRBJ2-3; no firm D call. The V gene lost 0 bases and the J gene lost 2 bases, with 18 bases spanning the gap. The germline V gene encodes CDR1 MGHRA and CDR2 YSYEKL. The CDR3 covers 18 residues. Written as DNA, the CDR3 is TGCGCCAGCAGCCAAGATATTACTCCGGGTTTCGACACAGATACGCAGTATTTT. This codes for CASSQDITPGFDTDTQYF.